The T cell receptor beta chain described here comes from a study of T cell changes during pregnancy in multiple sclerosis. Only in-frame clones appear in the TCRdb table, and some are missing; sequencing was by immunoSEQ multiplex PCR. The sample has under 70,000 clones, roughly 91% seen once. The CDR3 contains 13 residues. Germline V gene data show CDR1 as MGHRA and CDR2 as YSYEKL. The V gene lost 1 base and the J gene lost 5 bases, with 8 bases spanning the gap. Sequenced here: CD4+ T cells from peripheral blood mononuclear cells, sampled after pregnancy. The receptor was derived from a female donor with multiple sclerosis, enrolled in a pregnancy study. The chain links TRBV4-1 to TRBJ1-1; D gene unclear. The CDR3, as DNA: TGCGCCAGCAGCCAAGCAGTGTGGACTGAAGCTTTCTTT. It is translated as CASSQAVWTEAFF.